This section outlines one TCR beta chain sequence together with its context. These data come from a study of shared clonotypes between healthy human individuals. Profiled with immunoSEQ multiplex PCR; TCRdb holds only in-frame clones, not every one. The repertoire consists of over 2,000,000 clones, with 85% to 95% occurring once and the leading ten covering about 1.7%. Naive CD8 populations comprised CD45RO-negative cells positively selected for CCR7, excluding terminally differentiated effector memory CD45RA+ cells. In germline, CDR1 is SGHDT, CDR2 YYEEEE. The CDR3 is made up of 14 amino acids. The V gene lost 0 bases and the J gene lost 5 bases, with 12 bases spanning the gap.

The gene calls are TRBV5-6 and TRBJ2-7; a weak D match, TRBD1 (5 bases). Input material: naive CD8+ T cells from PBMCs. The TCR originated in a young man in good health. Some clones in this sample may be carry-over from other donors' samples. In nucleotides, the CDR3 is TGTGCCAGCAGCTTGGGGCAGGGTGGCGACGAGCAGTACTTC. This gives the protein CASSLGQGGDEQYF.